A single T cell receptor beta chain is shown here with its context. No cognate antigen has been identified for it. No much larger clone exists at a distance of one base, and base qualities are not known. Libraries were constructed by the immunoSEQ multiplex PCR assay. For most patients, genomic DNA was isolated using the Qiagen DNeasy Blood and Tissue Kit and was shipped frozen to Adaptive Biotechnologies for TCR sequencing. For most patients, genomic DNA was subjected to high-throughput TCR-beta CDR3 sequencing by Adaptive Biotechnologies. As for the original processing: Adaptive's ImmunoSEQ software was the source of the TCR sequencing data for about 18 patients, while a few other patients were processed with MiXCR and VDJtools. To correct CD4 versus CD8 sorting errors, sequences present in both subsets at a frequency ratio below 5:1 were removed. Because the origin of CDR3 nucleotide sequences shared between donor and recipient could not be assigned, those sequences were removed. At least 2-fold expansion over unstimulated cells and a minimum CFSE-low frequency of 0.002% (template counts) or 0.001% (read counts) were required for clones to be classified as alloreactive. Clones detected in sequenced pre-transplant spleen, lymph node, or MLR CFSE-low populations of the donor or recipient were defined as mappable. The cumulative frequency of alloreactive clones was calculated as a percentage of all sequences, weighted by copy number. TCRdb carries this immuneACCESS record with in-frame sequences only. Its versions omit some clonotypes, under half of them owing to an unresolved V gene in the studies checked, with the rest unexplained. V, J and clone size derive from that table, while D and trimming were established from the DNA sequence. The sample table holds tens of thousands of clones, of which roughly four fifths were seen once. The ten largest clones represent about 15% of the sample.

CDR3 length: 14 amino acids, cysteine to phenylalanine. Only CDR3 DNA remains: 42 bases, in frame from the first base. Trimming leaves V shorter by 4 bases and J shorter by 5 bases, with the junction holding 6 bases beyond the gene matches. The germline V gene gives CDR1 as SGDLS and CDR2 as YYNGEE. This sample's time point label indicates: cells obtained before transplantation from donor or recipient. CD3+CD4+ and CD3+CD8+ populations were FACS-sorted from unstimulated pre-transplant donor and recipient cells taken from spleen or lymph nodes. The data were obtained in a study of graft-versus-host responses after intestinal transplantation (dated by TCRdb to 2020 to 2023). Looking at the study overall: The transplants that recipients received were multivisceral, liver-intestinal, or isolated intestinal. All recipients received anti-thymocyte globulin induction followed by maintenance tacrolimus and steroids for around three years. Bulk TCR-beta CDR3 sequencing was used to track graft-versus-host and host-versus-graft alloreactive T cell clones in the graft, circulation and bone marrow after intestinal transplantation. To identify alloreactive clones, pre-transplant mixed lymphocyte reaction products were sequenced and then compared with unstimulated pre-transplant donor and recipient T cells. A cohort of around 25 intestinal transplant recipients, including one retransplant, was enrolled, and 3 patients lacking pretransplant specimens were excluded. A peak of at least 4% donor T cells among recipient peripheral blood mononuclear cells was the definition used for donor T cell macrochimerism. Rather than going through the commercial service, samples from a few later patients were sequenced in-house on an Illumina MiSeq and processed with MiXCR. On the study overall, not on this receptor specifically: Early after transplant, peak levels of circulating GvH clones were associated with declines in HvG clones. High GvH to HvG T cell clonal ratios were observed in the allografts of patients with donor T cell macrochimerism. GvH clones were detected in recipient bone marrow, and some appeared earlier in ileal mucosa or blood, consistent with an intestinal mucosal origin. Conclusions were limited by the relatively low number and heterogeneity of intestinal transplant patients.

The clonotype was recovered from a human donor who received an intestinal transplant. The chain links TRBV9 with TRBJ2-1; 7 bases in the middle match TRBD1. Specimen: unstimulated CD8+ T cells sorted from spleen or lymph node cells, collected before intestinal transplant. The CDR3 region has the sequence CASSPNRGDNEQFF. The DNA reads as follows: TGTGCCAGCAGCCCTAACAGGGGAGACAATGAGCAGTTCTTC.